This T cell receptor (beta chain) comes out of a study of blood T cells in healthy people across ages. In the study overall: Roughly one uniquely barcoded beta molecule per two T cells was captured.

CDR3 length equals 16 residues. Germline V gives CDR1 SGHTA, CDR2 FQGNSA. V was trimmed by 1 base and J by 4 bases, leaving 13 bases between them. Sample-barcoded 5' priming and a J-beta primer mix drove a second PCR of about 6 to 12 cycles. One entry per CDR3 protein results from TCRdb running MiXCR on the 5' RACE reads. The table shows around 800,000 distinct CDR3 sequences, with around 50% occurring only once. In the case of this clonotype: What it binds is not known.

Study-level results: Observed TCR beta diversity per million T cells went down as age went up. This fall followed a roughly linear course with age.

Sequencing input: blood. The chain has TRBV7-2 and TRBJ2-2; no firm D call. This receptor was identified in an older man in good health. DNA of the CDR3: TGTGCCAGCAGCTTAGGGCCGAGAGTGGGCACCGGGGAGCTGTTTTTT. This translates into CASSLGPRVGTGELFF.